The source of this T cell receptor beta chain is a study of immune cell composition in non-small cell lung cancer. Frozen unsorted single-cell suspensions supplied the genomic DNA. CDR3 length: 14 amino acids. The J segment lost 4 bases and the V segment lost 5 bases, leaving 5 bases of the junction unmatched. Germline-derived CDR1 and CDR2 are KGHSH and LQKENI. Findings of the study overall: Squamous carcinomas (approximately 75%) more often had tumour-associated clones >0.5% than adenocarcinomas (approximately 35%). Lung squamous cell carcinoma tumours had significantly higher top 10 clone scores and productive clonality than lung adenocarcinoma.

Concerning this clone itself: The antigen remains unidentified.

The protocol was immunoSEQ multiplex PCR, while the TCRdb copy is restricted to in-frame clones and leaves out a portion. This sample yields roughly 14,000 clones, of which under 75% are seen a single time; around 8% belongs to the top ten. The clonotype originates from a human donor with non-small cell lung cancer. V and J are TRBV18 and TRBJ1-2; 9 bases align to TRBD1. Sequenced: lung tumor tissue. The CDR3 DNA follows: TGTGCCAGCTCATCCGGGACAGGGCTCTATGGCTACACCTTC. This sequence encodes CASSSGTGLYGYTF.